Below are 20 T cell receptor beta chains sequenced from a single sample in a study of cytomegalovirus exposure and HLA in healthy donors. The protocol was immunoSEQ multiplex PCR, while the TCRdb copy is restricted to in-frame clones and leaves out a portion. The table shows 200,000 to 300,000 clones, with 70% to 90% occurring only once. The sequenced material came from PBMCs. The receptors come from a woman in her twenties or thirties in good health and CMV-seropositive.

V and J are TRBV5-1 and TRBJ2-1; 8 bases agree with TRBD1. This CDR3 has 17 amino acids. J lost 2 bases, V lost 4 bases, and 11 bases had no gene match. Germline CDR1 is SGHRS and CDR2 is YFSETQ. CDR3 nucleotide sequence: TGCGCCAGCAGCGCCATAAGTTCAGGGGGCGCCTACAATGAGCAGTTCTTC. As protein: CASSAISSGGAYNEQFF.

The chain joins TRBV27 to TRBJ2-1; D not certain. Trimming pared 0 bases from V and 2 bases from J, leaving 11 bases between. CDR1 and CDR2 from the germline V gene are MNHEY and SMNVEV (reference sequence). The CDR3 is 16 residues long. This CDR3 reads CASSLSRQQTYNEQFF. In DNA, the CDR3 is TGTGCCAGCAGTTTATCGAGGCAGCAGACCTACAATGAGCAGTTCTTC.

The chain recombines TRBV11-3 with TRBJ1-5; D perhaps matches TRBD1 (5 bases). Germline CDR1 reads SGHNT; CDR2 reads YENEEA. The CDR3 extends over 17 amino acids. Trimming stripped 2 bases from V and 0 bases from J, with 14 bases between. The CDR3 reads CASSLSREQYSNQPQHF. The DNA for the CDR3 is TGTGCCAGCAGCTTATCCAGGGAACAATATAGCAATCAGCCCCAGCATTTT.

This clone has only a few counts. V is TRBV28 and J is TRBJ1-2; TRBD1 aligns across 7 bases. Trimming removed 5 bases from V and 4 bases from J; junction bases left unmatched: 7. Germline CDR1 is MDHEN and CDR2 is SYDVKM. The CDR3 covers 14 residues. CDR3 DNA sequence: TGTGCCAGCAGTCCGACAACAGGGGTCTATGGCTACACCTTC. Encoded protein: CASSPTTGVYGYTF.

This chain uses TRBV7-7 with TRBJ2-5; TRBD2 aligns across 13 bases. The CDR3 runs to 16 residues. Germline values: CDR1 SSHAT, CDR2 FNYEAQ (reference sequence). V was clipped by 5 bases and J by 1 base; unmatched bases: 4. Here the CDR3 DNA reads TGTGCCAGCAGCCCAGGACTAGCGGGAGTCCAAGAGACCCAGTACTTC. This translates into CASSPGLAGVQETQYF.

The CDR3 DNA is TGTGCCTGGAGGGCCCCCTCTGTGAACACTGAAGCTTTCTTT. Its protein product is CAWRAPSVNTEAFF. The V and J genes are TRBV30 and TRBJ1-1; D is unclear. Germline V gene sequence: CDR1 GTSNPN, CDR2 SVGIG (reference sequence). CDR3 size: 14 residues. V lost 3 bases and J lost 0, with 11 bases in between.

This rearrangement joins TRBV5-1 to TRBJ2-1; no definite D call. This CDR3 has 16 residues. Germline assignment: CDR1 SGHRS and CDR2 YFSETQ. Trimming took off 0 bases at V and 5 bases at J, with 15 bases between the two ends. For the CDR3, the DNA is TGCGCCAGCAGCTTGGCCTTACTGAACTTACACAATGAGCAGTTCTTC. Residues: CASSLALLNLHNEQFF. Combining the CDR3 with reference TRBV5-1 and TRBJ2-1 gives the whole variable domain KAGVTQTPRYLIKTRGQQVTLSCSPISGHRSVSWYQQTPGQGLQFLFEYFSETQRNKGNFPGRFSGRQFSNSRSEMNVSTLELGDSALYLCASSLALLNLHNEQFFGPGTRLTVL.

The chain joins TRBV2 to TRBJ2-6; 11 bases are a match to TRBD2. The CDR3 contains 17 residues. CDR1 is SNHLY, CDR2 FYNNEI, per germline. V shed 10 bases and J 0 bases; nucleotides not matched to a gene: 8. For the CDR3, the DNA is TGTGCCACCCCACTAGCGGGAGCTGTCTCTGGGGCCAACGTCCTGACTTTC. Its translation: CATPLAGAVSGANVLTF.

This sequence joins TRBV6-1 and TRBJ2-5, with 8 bases matching TRBD2. The ends lost 7 bases at V and 0 bases at J; junction bases unmatched: 7. This CDR3 comprises 15 residues. Germline V gene sequence: CDR1 MNHNS, CDR2 SASEGT. The CDR3 sequence: CASNGLANHQETQYF. The CDR3 bases are TGTGCCAGCAACGGACTAGCCAACCACCAAGAGACCCAGTACTTC.

V gene TRBV2 combines with J gene TRBJ1-1; 8 bases map to TRBD1. Germline values: CDR1 SNHLY, CDR2 FYNNEI. V gave up 9 bases and J gave up 4 bases; unmatched junction bases: 13. CDR3 length equals 15 residues. The CDR3 reads CASLTTGDKGTEAFF. The CDR3 DNA reads TGTGCCAGTCTGACGACAGGGGACAAAGGCACTGAAGCTTTCTTT.

The chain carries TRBV5-1 and TRBJ2-7, with 9 bases fitting TRBD1. V was pared by 4 bases and J by 5 bases, with 10 bases of the junction left unmatched. The length of the CDR3 is 15 residues. Germline V lookup: CDR1 SGHRS, CDR2 YFSETQ. The CDR3: CASSALQGARDEQYF. The CDR3 DNA is TGCGCCAGCAGCGCTTTACAGGGGGCCCGCGACGAGCAGTACTTC.

The chain uses TRBV7-2 and TRBJ2-3; possibly TRBD2 for D (5 bases). Germline V lookup: CDR1 SGHTA, CDR2 FQGNSA. The CDR3 covers 15 residues. The V end lost 0 bases, the J end lost 3 bases, and 10 bases lay between the germline ends. The CDR3 is CASSLAGLGTDTQYF. The CDR3 bases are TGTGCCAGCAGCTTAGCAGGACTTGGAACAGATACGCAGTATTTT.

The sample holds one count of this clone. This chain connects TRBV7-9 to TRBJ2-1, with 12 bases fitting TRBD1. The CDR3 covers 15 residues. The germline gives CDR1 SEHNR, CDR2 FQNEAQ (reference sequence). V trimming: 4 bases; J trimming: 7 bases; junction bases outside the gene matches: 5. The DNA for the CDR3 is TGTGCCAGCAGCTCCGGGACAGGGGGCGGGAATGAGCAGTTCTTC. Its protein is CASSSGTGGGNEQFF.

This chain connects TRBV5-1 to TRBJ1-5, with D tentatively TRBD1 (6 bases). Trimming took 2 bases from V and 2 from J, leaving 11 bases between them. This CDR3 is built from 15 residues. From germline, CDR1 is SGHRS and CDR2 YFSETQ. The CDR3 sequence: CASSLQGMGNQPQHF. The CDR3 DNA reads as TGCGCCAGCAGCTTACAGGGCATGGGCAATCAGCCCCAGCATTTT.

This rearrangement joins TRBV7-8 to TRBJ2-1, with TRBD2 as a possible D gene (5 bases). The V end was cut by 3 bases, the J end by 0 bases, with 9 bases between. The CDR3 extends over 15 amino acids. From germline, CDR1 is SGHVS and CDR2 FQNEAQ. The DNA of the CDR3 is TGTGCCAGCAGCTTCCGAGCGGACTCCTACAATGAGCAGTTCTTC. Its translation: CASSFRADSYNEQFF.

This sequence joins TRBV6-5 and TRBJ1-5; a possible D gene is TRBD1 (5 bases). Germline V gene lookup returns CDR1 MNHEY and CDR2 SVGAGI. Trimming left V 6 bases short and J 2 bases short, with 11 bases between. The CDR3 runs to 14 residues. The CDR3 loop reads CASSPQGGNQPQHF. The CDR3 nucleotides are TGTGCCAGCAGCCCCCAGGGTGGCAATCAGCCCCAGCATTTT.

The CDR3 DNA reads as TGCGCCAGCAGCACATCTAGCGGGACTTACGAGCAGTACTTC. Amino acids: CASSTSSGTYEQYF. The rearrangement joins TRBV5-1 to TRBJ2-7, with 9 nucleotides matching TRBD2. Trimming at V came to 4 bases and at J to 4 bases, leaving 6 bases not matched to a gene. The CDR3 sequence is 14 residues long. The germline V gene encodes CDR1 SGHRS and CDR2 YFSETQ.

The V call is TRBV28, the J call TRBJ2-7, with D perhaps matching TRBD1 (6 bases). This CDR3 comprises 12 residues. V was shortened by 7 bases and J by 7 bases, with 14 bases between the two germline ends. CDR1 MDHEN and CDR2 SYDVKM come from the germline V gene. The chain's CDR3 is CASKYLRGEQYF. CDR3 coding DNA: TGTGCCAGCAAGTATCTCAGGGGTGAGCAGTACTTC.

J is TRBJ2-3 and V is TRBV5-8, with D unclear. CDR1 SGHTS and CDR2 YDEGEE come from the germline V gene. V was trimmed by 0 bases and J by 0 bases, leaving 5 bases between them. The CDR3 loop spans 14 amino acids. CDR3 sequence reads: CASSLGASTDTQYF. The CDR3 nucleotides read TGTGCCAGCAGCTTGGGAGCTAGCACAGATACGCAGTATTTT.

This clone was seen a single time. V is TRBV27 and J is TRBJ2-7; D perhaps matches TRBD1 (7 bases). The V end lost 4 bases, the J end lost 3 bases, and 16 bases lay between the germline ends. CDR3 length equals 15 residues. Germline V gives CDR1 MNHEY, CDR2 SMNVEV (reference sequence). The CDR3 is CASSYTRGEVYEQYF. CDR3 sequence (DNA): TGTGCCAGCAGTTATACCAGGGGGGAAGTCTACGAGCAGTACTTC.